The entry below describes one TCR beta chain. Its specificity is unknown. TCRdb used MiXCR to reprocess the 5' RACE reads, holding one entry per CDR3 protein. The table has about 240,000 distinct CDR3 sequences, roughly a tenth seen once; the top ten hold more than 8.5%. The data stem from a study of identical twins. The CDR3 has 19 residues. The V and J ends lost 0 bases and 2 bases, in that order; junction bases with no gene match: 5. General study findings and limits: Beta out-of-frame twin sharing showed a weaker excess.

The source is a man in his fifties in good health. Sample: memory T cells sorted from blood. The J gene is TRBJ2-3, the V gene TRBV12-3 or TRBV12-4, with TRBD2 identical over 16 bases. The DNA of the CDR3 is TGTGCCAGCAGTTTAGCCCAGGGACTAGCGGGAGGGGCCACAGATACGCAGTATTTT. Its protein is CASSLAQGLAGGATDTQYF.